A selection of T cell receptor beta chains follows, all from one sample in a study of T-cell reconstitution after alpha-beta-depleted transplantation in children. TCRdb fed the PCR reads into MiXCR, producing one record per CDR3 protein. The sample lists hundreds of thousands of distinct CDR3 sequences, 15% to 20% occurring once. The sequencing used PBMCs, mostly from graft donor cells, collected 360 days after TCRalphabeta/CD19-depleted stem cell transplant. All receptors derive from a male patient aged 2-15 years who had a stem cell transplant for acute lymphoblastic leukemia, so the T cells may come from the graft donor. Each CDR3 is given without its conserved first and last residue.

V | CDR3
TRBV5-6 | ASSFRTSGRRDTQY
TRBV5-5 | ASSFNFDSSMGEQY
TRBV12-3/TRBV12-4 | ASTPRGEISPGELF
TRBV12-3/TRBV12-4 | ASSLAQGARETQY
TRBV12-3/TRBV12-4 | ASSLGLAGGPIEQF
TRBV7-9 | ASSFGRIGELF
TRBV7-9 | ASMGNGRVQF
TRBV6-5 | ASSRPTSGRFYEQY
TRBV7-9 | ASATGEGTGELF
TRBV7-6 | ASSLASTGRNSPLH
TRBV12-3/TRBV12-4 | ASTIQGAGEETQY
TRBV6-1 | ASRSPRTGANVLT
TRBV28 | ASRFFLSNTGELF
TRBV20-1 | SASYGTGDQETQY
TRBV10-3 | AISEPRDGHYEQY
TRBV7-2 | ASSTSVNSYNEQF
TRBV10-3 | AIRGSQDFIAGANYGYT
TRBV28 | ASSLRYPLSYEQY
TRBV27 | ASSYRAAYEQY
TRBV4-1 | ASTDTVTSTDTQY
TRBV6-1 | ASSPQTLSSYNEQF
TRBV19 | ASRNRGTANEKLF
TRBV12-3/TRBV12-4 | ASSWTSGGTDTQY
TRBV27 | ASSDRDKVSSYNEQF
TRBV7-9 | ASSSLPVHEQF
TRBV12-3/TRBV12-4 | ASSPRTRSNTGELF
TRBV12-3/TRBV12-4 | ASSFEQGGTLYEQY
TRBV21-1 | ASSNGGPHQETQY
TRBV15 | ATSRDRLDAMNTEAF
TRBV4-2 | ASSQGGLRGGLTDTQY
TRBV12-3/TRBV12-4 | ASSLPGPWTGAF